Listed below are T cell receptor beta chains from one sample, sequenced in a study of blood T cell repertoires in COVID-19. Here immunoSEQ multiplex PCR was the method, and the copy in TCRdb shows in-frame clones only, minus some. The sample yields 100,000 to 140,000 clones, roughly 90% seen once. Sequencing used peripheral blood. Every receptor here comes from a man aged 40-49 years with active or convalescent COVID-19. The CDR3 runs from the conserved cysteine through the conserved F or W. A D gene is named only where the DNA matches it firmly. A row's size may be missing; if present it is once, few, many or a size class.

J	size	V	D	DNA	CDR3
TRBJ2-5	NA	TRBV7-2	NA	TGTGCCAGCAGCCGCGACAGCCAAGAGACCCAGTACTTC	CASSRDSQETQYF
TRBJ1-6	once	TRBV5-1	TRBD1	TGCGCCAGCAGCCCCGAGGAGACAGGGTCCTCACCCCTCCACTTT	CASSPEETGSSPLHF
TRBJ2-1	NA	TRBV11-2	TRBD2	TGTGCCAGCAGTCCAGGACTAGCGGGGGTAGGGGAGCAGTTCTTC	CASSPGLAGVGEQFF
TRBJ1-4	NA	TRBV3-1/TRBV3-2	NA	TGTGCCAGCAGCCTATCGGAGTCGCAGACAGGACTTAGGGGAACTAATGAAAAACTGTTTTTT	CASSLSESQTGLRGTNEKLFF
TRBJ2-1	NA	TRBV6-5	TRBD2	TGTGCCAGCAGTTCCCTAAGCGGGGACAATGAGCAGTTCTTC	CASSSLSGDNEQFF
TRBJ2-1	NA	TRBV24-1	NA	TGTGCCACCAGTGATTTGCAACGGGGCTACAATGAGCAGTTCTTC	CATSDLQRGYNEQFF
TRBJ1-6	NA	TRBV30	NA	TGTGCCCGACAACCGCAGGATAATTCACCCCTCCACTTT	CARQPQDNSPLHF
TRBJ1-5	NA	TRBV5-8	TRBD1	TGTGCCACCCAGGACAGGGATAGCAATCAGCCCCAGCATTTT	CATQDRDSNQPQHF
TRBJ2-2	NA	TRBV24-1	NA	TGTGCCACCAGTGCCCACAGTTTGGTCATCGGGGAGCTGTTTTTT	CATSAHSLVIGELFF
TRBJ1-1	NA	TRBV3-1/TRBV3-2	TRBD1	TGTGCCAGCAGCCAGCTGGGACAGGGGAACACTGAAGCTTTCTTT	CASSQLGQGNTEAFF
TRBJ2-3	NA	TRBV7-6	TRBD2	TGTGCCAGCAGCTTAGAGGTTAGCGGGAGCTGGGATACGCAGTATTTT	CASSLEVSGSWDTQYF
TRBJ1-1	NA	TRBV7-2	TRBD1	TGTGCCAGCAGCTTGGCAGGGGGCGGTGAGACTGAAGCTTTCTTT	CASSLAGGGETEAFF
TRBJ2-7	NA	TRBV5-3	TRBD1	TGTGCCAGAAGGCCTCTCCGGACAGGGCGGTCCTACGAGCAGTACTTC	CARRPLRTGRSYEQYF
TRBJ2-3	NA	TRBV2	TRBD2	TGTGCCAGCAAGGGACTAGGCACAGATACGCAGTATTTT	CASKGLGTDTQYF
TRBJ2-5	once	TRBV27	NA	TGTGCCAGCAGTCCACTAGTACAAGAGACCCAGTACTTC	CASSPLVQETQYF
TRBJ2-7	NA	TRBV29-1	NA	TGCAGCGTTGAAGATCATAGGGGTTACGAGCAGTACTTC	CSVEDHRGYEQYF
TRBJ1-4	NA	TRBV18	TRBD1	TGTGCCAGCTCACCCCCACAGGGACAGGGTATTGAAAAACTGTTTTTT	CASSPPQGQGIEKLFF
TRBJ1-1	NA	TRBV9	NA	TGTGCCAGCAGCGTAGATAGCCAGTACACTGAAGCTTTCTTT	CASSVDSQYTEAFF
TRBJ1-4	NA	TRBV19	NA	TGTGCCAGTAGTATACAGTCTAATGAAAAACTGTTTTTT	CASSIQSNEKLFF
TRBJ2-3	NA	TRBV28	NA	TGTGCCAGCAGCCGACTAGACAGCTTGGGCATTACGCAGTATTTT	CASSRLDSLGITQYF
TRBJ2-2	NA	TRBV12-5	TRBD1	TGTGCTAGTGGTTTGGTAAAGAGTGACAGGGTGATATCGGGGGAGCTGTTTTTT	CASGLVKSDRVISGELFF
TRBJ1-4	NA	TRBV4-3	NA	TGCGCCAGCAGCCAAGATGTGGTCACAGGGTATGAAAAACTGTTTTTT	CASSQDVVTGYEKLFF
TRBJ2-7	NA	TRBV2	TRBD1	TGTGCCAGCATGAAGCCCGGGACAGCTATCTACGAGCAGTACTTC	CASMKPGTAIYEQYF
TRBJ2-7	NA	TRBV28	NA	TGTGCCAGCAGTCCCCATAGCGGTAGCTCCTACGAGCAGTACTTC	CASSPHSGSSYEQYF
TRBJ2-2	NA	TRBV6-4	TRBD1	TGTGCCAGCAGTGTCACAGGGGGCGCCGGGGAGCTGTTTTTT	CASSVTGGAGELFF
TRBJ2-4	NA	TRBV3-1/TRBV3-2	NA	TGTGCCAGCAGCCAGGCAGGGCAAAACATTCAGTACTTC	CASSQAGQNIQYF
TRBJ2-2	once	TRBV7-3	NA	TGTGCCAGCAGCTTAAATGGTCTAGCGAGAACCGGGGAGCTGTTTTTT	CASSLNGLARTGELFF
TRBJ2-5	NA	TRBV10-3	NA	TGTGCCATCAGTGATTTTACTGCGGTAACCCAGTACTTC	CAISDFTAVTQYF
TRBJ1-1	NA	TRBV5-1	NA	TGCGCCAGCAGCATGGATGGAGTCGGGGGGCTCGGGAACACTGAAGCTTTCTTT	CASSMDGVGGLGNTEAFF
TRBJ1-2	NA	TRBV28	NA	TGTGCCAGCAACGCGGGGGCTCAGAATGCTGGCTATGGCTACACCTTC	CASNAGAQNAGYGYTF
TRBJ2-2	once	TRBV6-5	TRBD2	TGTGCCAGCAGTTACTCAGCGGGGCTAAACACCGGGGAGCTGTTTTTT	CASSYSAGLNTGELFF
TRBJ1-6	few	TRBV5-5	NA	TGTGCCAGCAGCTTGGAACGACAGGAATCACCCCTCCACTTT	CASSLERQESPLHF
TRBJ1-5	NA	TRBV2	NA	TGTGCCAGCAGTTATAGCAATCAGCCCCAGCATTTT	CASSYSNQPQHF
TRBJ1-3	NA	TRBV18	TRBD1	TGTGCCAGCTCACCTGGGACAGCCACTGGAAACACCATATATTTT	CASSPGTATGNTIYF
TRBJ2-1	NA	TRBV12-5	TRBD2	TGTGCTAGTGGTTTGGCCGCGTTTGGGGCGGGAGCTTCCTACAATGAGCAGTTCTTC	CASGLAAFGAGASYNEQFF
TRBJ1-3	once	TRBV7-6	NA	TGTGCCAGCAGCTTAGTAGAACCCAGGGTGGCTGGAAACACCATATATTTT	CASSLVEPRVAGNTIYF
TRBJ2-7	NA	TRBV13	NA	TGTGCCAGCAGCTTCTTATTGTCCTACGAGCAGTACTTC	CASSFLLSYEQYF
TRBJ1-2	NA	TRBV27	TRBD1	TGTGCCAGCAGTTCCCGGACAGGGGGCGACGGCTATGGCTACACCTTC	CASSSRTGGDGYGYTF
TRBJ2-7	once	TRBV28	TRBD2	TGTGCCAGCAGTTCTAGGTTATTGCCGGGACTAGCAGGCTTC	CASSSRLLPGLAGF
TRBJ2-7	few	TRBV28	TRBD2	TGTGCCAGCAGGAGGATAGCGGGGTCCTACGAGCAGTACTTC	CASRRIAGSYEQYF
TRBJ1-5	NA	TRBV4-2	NA	TGTGCCAGCAGCCAAGATAGTATGACAGGCAATCAGCCCCAGCATTTT	CASSQDSMTGNQPQHF
TRBJ2-3	NA	TRBV2	NA	TGTGCCAGCATAAAGGGGCCTCAGGGTACGCAGTATTTT	CASIKGPQGTQYF
TRBJ2-7	NA	TRBV18	NA	TGTGCCAGCTCACTTACCTTAGCCCCAGGGTTGTTGGACGAGCAGTACTTC	CASSLTLAPGLLDEQYF
TRBJ1-4	NA	TRBV2	NA	TGTGCCAGCAGTCTACAGGGACAAGAAAAACTGTTTTTT	CASSLQGQEKLFF
TRBJ1-1	NA	TRBV28	TRBD1	TGTGCCAGCAGAAGGGGGCGCTCTGAAGCTTTCTTT	CASRRGRSEAFF
TRBJ2-7	NA	TRBV5-4	TRBD1	TGTGCCAGCAGCCCCGATGGACAGGGAAACTCCTACGAGCAGTACTTC	CASSPDGQGNSYEQYF
TRBJ2-3	NA	TRBV29-1	NA	TGCAGCGCAGACCTGGGATGGGGCACTAGCACAGATACGCAGTATTTT	CSADLGWGTSTDTQYF
TRBJ2-5	NA	TRBV5-4	NA	TGTGCCAGCAGCACGCCGCTAGCGTCCCAAGAGACCCAGTACTTC	CASSTPLASQETQYF
TRBJ1-6	NA	TRBV10-3	TRBD1	TGTGCCATCAGGGGGACAGACTCACCCCTCCACTTT	CAIRGTDSPLHF
TRBJ2-5	NA	TRBV7-9	NA	TGTGCCAGCAGCTTATCAGGGGGGGAGACCCAGTACTTC	CASSLSGGETQYF
TRBJ2-1	NA	TRBV19	NA	TGTGCCAGTAGTTTACAGGGACCGAATAGGAATGAGCAGTTCTTC	CASSLQGPNRNEQFF
TRBJ1-2	few	TRBV19	NA	TGTGCCAGTAGTAAGACGGCGGGTAACTATGGCTACACCTTC	CASSKTAGNYGYTF
TRBJ2-1	NA	TRBV3-1/TRBV3-2	TRBD2	TGTGCCAGCAGATCCCCCGGGACTAGCGGGAGAAATGAGCAGTTCTTC	CASRSPGTSGRNEQFF
TRBJ2-7	NA	TRBV6-1	NA	TGTGCCAGCACACGCTCGGGGGGCCGCTACGAGCAGTACTTC	CASTRSGGRYEQYF